This T cell receptor beta chain comes out of a study of shared clonotypes between healthy human individuals. Study at large: The donor group consisted of a couple of women and a few men, aged 18 to 49. Findings and limits, study-wide: Four donors shared about 4.5% of their naive CD4 clonotypes.

Germline CDR1 GTSNPN, CDR2 SVGIG (reference sequence). The CDR3 extends over 17 amino acids. V lost 1 base, J lost 0 bases, and 10 bases stayed unmatched. A CD45RA-negative memory subset and a CD45RA+ naive subset were separated from the CD4+ cells. In the case of this clone: Its target is unknown.

The assay was carried out at the deep level. Assay: immunoSEQ multiplex PCR; the TCRdb copy retains only in-frame clones and omits some. The profile covers about 1.5 million clones, with about 98% appearing a single time and about 0.4% taken by the ten largest. This clonotype originated in a man younger than 45 in good health. The sequenced material came from naive CD4+ T cells sorted from blood. The subset was: CD45RA+ positively selected. The chain employs TRBV30 and TRBJ1-1; 8 nucleotides match TRBD1. For the CDR3, the DNA is TGTGCCTGGAGTGCCAGAGGACAGGGATGGGTGAACACTGAAGCTTTCTTT. Residues: CAWSARGQGWVNTEAFF.